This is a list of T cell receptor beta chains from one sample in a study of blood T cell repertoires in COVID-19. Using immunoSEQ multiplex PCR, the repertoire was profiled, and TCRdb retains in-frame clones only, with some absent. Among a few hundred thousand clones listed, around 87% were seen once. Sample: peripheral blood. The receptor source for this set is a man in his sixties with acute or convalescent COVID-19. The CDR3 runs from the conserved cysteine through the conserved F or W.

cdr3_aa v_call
CASSPTPGQREKLFF TRBV6-6
CASSPRTGSSSGNTIYF TRBV6-6
CASSDSPPGQETQYF TRBV6-6
CASSLGGQENSPLHF TRBV7-9
CASSPRGSSGANVLTF TRBV11-2
CASSQIQGPELHF TRBV6-5
CASRTSSNYGYTF TRBV27
CACPTGTSGGCQETQYF TRBV30
CASSLGENSPLHF TRBV7-9
CASSLVSSSGALDEQYF TRBV11-2
CASSLVQGRGYTF TRBV27
CASKITGASTDTQYF TRBV2
CASSPNQGAAETQYF TRBV25-1
CASSYGTGGGSPLHF TRBV6-2/TRBV6-3
CASSWPTRRDTTRETQYF TRBV7-9
CASSRKGASGANVLTF TRBV3-1/TRBV3-2
CATSDFDNGGHPFRTEAFF TRBV24-1
CAIKMGTSGVDTQYF TRBV10-3
CASSTQGVGSPLHF TRBV19
CATGHHGNNEQFF TRBV10-2
CASSVESSLGEQFF TRBV9
CARGQGRAGELFF TRBV28
CASSVDGLDTQYF TRBV9
CASSPGSYNSPLHF TRBV6-2/TRBV6-3
CASRTRDSYNEQFF TRBV5-5
CASSMEGATYNEQFF TRBV19
CASSIAETQYF TRBV19
CASSVLGGTRNEQFF TRBV9
CASSPPQGAYYGYTF TRBV18
CASSQDRQGGTEAFF TRBV4-2
CASSFGAQGSGYTF TRBV27
CASSIWGESSYNEQFF TRBV19
CASSPGGSGVYNEQFF TRBV7-2
CASSPSLPTGADNSPLHF TRBV18
CASSQSLASGGKTQYF TRBV3-1/TRBV3-2
CSVDSPGTGSNYGYTF TRBV29-1
CASSPGQGTYEQYF TRBV6-5
CASSARQGAGEQYF TRBV9
CASSYPSNTGELFF TRBV6-5
CASSLRGNTEAFF TRBV5-1